This TCR beta chain was captured in a study of blood T cells in healthy people across ages. Alongside a J-beta primer mix, a sample-barcoded 5' primer served in a second PCR lasting about 6 to 11 cycles. TCRdb re-derived calls from the 5' RACE reads in MiXCR, one entry per CDR3 protein. The table lists about 2 million distinct CDR3 sequences, roughly 52% of them singletons. Worth noting for this clonotype: Relative to the germline gene, one junction end is altered; a read error may explain this.

The CDR3 spans 13 residues. The sequencing input was blood. The TCR sequence derives from a woman between 40 and 50 years old in good health. This sequence joins TRBV12-3 or TRBV12-4 and TRBJ1-1, with unresolved D. In DNA, the CDR3 is TGTGCTAGCAGGATACGGGCGGCGACTGAAGCTTTCTTT. Protein sequence: CASRIRAATEAFF.